This is a list of T cell receptor beta chains from one sample in a study of Ad26.COV2.S vaccination and SARS-CoV-2 variants. TCRdb's table, derived via immunoSEQ multiplex PCR, lists solely in-frame clones and lacks some. The sample records 300,000 to 400,000 clones, about 90% being singletons. Specimen: peripheral blood, collected in a trial of Ad26.COV2.S vaccine versus placebo. The receptors stem from a person aged 18-60 years who received the Ad26.COV2.S COVID-19 vaccine or a placebo. Each CDR3 is given with its conserved first and last residue.

TRBV18	TRBJ2-7	CASSPRNNYEQYF
TRBV28	TRBJ1-3	CASSLGGFPSGNTIYF
TRBV10-3	TRBJ1-1	CAISESRTGVQAFF
TRBV4-1	TRBJ1-4	CASRGRNEKLFF
TRBV6-5	TRBJ2-2	CASRQGFAGELFF
TRBV12-3/TRBV12-4	TRBJ1-1	CASRLTWAGAFF
TRBV20-1	TRBJ1-1	CSASILGPLEAFF
TRBV29-1	TRBJ1-1	CSVDPQTGDPFF
TRBV7-8	TRBJ1-3	CASSRDPGNTIYF
TRBV15	TRBJ1-1	CATSRDLSRGTNTEAFF